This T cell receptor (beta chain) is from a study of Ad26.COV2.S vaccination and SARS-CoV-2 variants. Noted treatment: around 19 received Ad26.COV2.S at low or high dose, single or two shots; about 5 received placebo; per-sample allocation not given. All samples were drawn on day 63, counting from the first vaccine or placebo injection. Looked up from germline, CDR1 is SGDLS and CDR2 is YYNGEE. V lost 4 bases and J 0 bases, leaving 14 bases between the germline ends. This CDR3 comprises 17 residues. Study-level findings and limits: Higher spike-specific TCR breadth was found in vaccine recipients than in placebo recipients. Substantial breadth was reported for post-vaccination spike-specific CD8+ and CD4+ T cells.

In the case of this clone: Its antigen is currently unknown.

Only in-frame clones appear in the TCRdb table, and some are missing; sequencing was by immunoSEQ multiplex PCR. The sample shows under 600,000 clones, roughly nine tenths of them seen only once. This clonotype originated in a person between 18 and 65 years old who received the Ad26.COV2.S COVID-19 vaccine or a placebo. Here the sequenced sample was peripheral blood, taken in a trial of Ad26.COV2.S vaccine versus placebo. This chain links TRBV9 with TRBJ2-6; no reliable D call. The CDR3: CASSPPDGSSGANVLTF. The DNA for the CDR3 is TGTGCCAGCAGCCCCCCGGACGGATCCTCTGGGGCCAACGTCCTGACTTTC.